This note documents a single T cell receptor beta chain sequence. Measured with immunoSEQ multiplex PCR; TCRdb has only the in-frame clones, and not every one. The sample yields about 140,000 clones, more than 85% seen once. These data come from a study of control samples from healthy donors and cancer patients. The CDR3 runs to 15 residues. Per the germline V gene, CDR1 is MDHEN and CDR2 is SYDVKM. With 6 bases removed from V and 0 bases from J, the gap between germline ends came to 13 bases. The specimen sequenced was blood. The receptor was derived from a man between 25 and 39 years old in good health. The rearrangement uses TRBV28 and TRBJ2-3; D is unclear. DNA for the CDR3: TGTGCCAGCAGGCCGGGCGACTCTAGCACAGATACGCAGTATTTT. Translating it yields CASRPGDSSTDTQYF.